This T cell receptor (beta chain) came from a study of T cells after yellow fever vaccination. This clonotype appeared a few times. They built TCR cDNA with 5'RACE template switching, a step that put in a universal primer site and UMIs. Each CDR3 protein is one row after TCRdb ran MiXCR on the 5' RACE reads. This sample has roughly 190,000 distinct CDR3 sequences, with roughly 9.6% found just once. Germline V gene sequence: CDR1 SGHTA, CDR2 FQGNSA. The CDR3 runs to 13 residues. V was pared by 7 bases and J by 5 bases, with 11 bases between. The V gene is TRBV7-2, the J gene TRBJ2-2, with D possibly matching TRBD1 (5 bases). The TCR was taken from a man between 18 and 29 years old who received the YFV17D yellow fever vaccine. This material consisted of CD8+ T cells sorted from PBMCs, taken 15 days after the yellow fever booster vaccination. CDR3 sequence: CASNKGVTGELFF. In DNA, the CDR3 is TGTGCCAGCAACAAAGGGGTAACCGGGGAGCTGTTTTTT.